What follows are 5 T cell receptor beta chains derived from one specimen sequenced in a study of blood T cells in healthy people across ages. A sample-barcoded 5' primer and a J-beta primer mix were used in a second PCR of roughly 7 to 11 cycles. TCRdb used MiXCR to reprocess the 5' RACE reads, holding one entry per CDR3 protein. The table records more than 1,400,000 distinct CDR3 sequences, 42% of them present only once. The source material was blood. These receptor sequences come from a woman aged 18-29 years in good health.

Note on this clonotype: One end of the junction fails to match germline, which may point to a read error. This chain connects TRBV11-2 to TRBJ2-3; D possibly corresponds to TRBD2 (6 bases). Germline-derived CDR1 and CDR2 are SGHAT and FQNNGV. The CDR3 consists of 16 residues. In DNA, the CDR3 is TGTGCCTGCAGCTTAGCCCCGGGACTGAGCACAGATACGCAGTATTTT. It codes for CACSLAPGLSTDTQYF.

The CDR3 region has the DNA TGTGCCAGCAACAACCTAGGGAGTTCCAGTGCACCTACGGATGAGCAGTTCTTC. As protein: CASNNLGSSSAPTDEQFF. The chain couples TRBV7-9 to TRBJ2-1; weak D call: TRBD2 (5 bases). The CDR3 runs 18 residues. Trimming pared 7 bases from V and 8 bases from J, leaving 30 bases between. Germline CDR1 and CDR2: SEHNR and FQNEAQ (reference sequence).

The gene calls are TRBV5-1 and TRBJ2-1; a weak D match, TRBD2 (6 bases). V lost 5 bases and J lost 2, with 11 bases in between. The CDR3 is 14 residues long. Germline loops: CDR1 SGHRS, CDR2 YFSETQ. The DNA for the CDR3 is TGCGCCAGCAGACTAGCCCAAACCTACAATGAGCAGTTCTTC. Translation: CASRLAQTYNEQFF.

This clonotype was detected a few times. The CDR3 DNA reads as TGTGCCATCAGTGGCGACAGGGATGTGGAAAAAGCTTTCTTT. This codes for CAISGDRDVEKAFF. The chain combines TRBV10-3 with TRBJ1-1, with 7 bases lining up with TRBD1. With V trimmed by 4 bases and J by 9 bases, 11 bases remained unmatched. The CDR3 is made up of 14 amino acids. Germline values: CDR1 ENHRY, CDR2 SYGVKD.

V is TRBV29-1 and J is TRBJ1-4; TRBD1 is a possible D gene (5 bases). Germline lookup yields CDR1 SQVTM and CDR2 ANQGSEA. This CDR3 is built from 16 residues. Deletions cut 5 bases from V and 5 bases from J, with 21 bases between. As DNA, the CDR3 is TGCAGCGTTTCGAACGATGGGGCAAGGCGAAATGAAAAACTGTTTTTT. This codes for CSVSNDGARRNEKLFF. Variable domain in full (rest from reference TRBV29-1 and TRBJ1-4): SAVISQKPSRDICQRGTSLTIQCQVDSQVTMMFWYRQQPGQSLTLIATANQGSEATYESGFVIDKFPISRPNLTFSTLTVSNMSPEDSSIYLCSVSNDGARRNEKLFFGSGTQLSVL.